The 13 T cell receptor beta chains presented below share a single source sample, sequenced in a study of blood T cell repertoires in COVID-19. Method: immunoSEQ multiplex PCR; TCRdb's copy keeps in-frame clones and lacks some. Among around 180,000 clones listed, 80% to 90% were seen once. Sequencing was carried out using peripheral blood. All receptors derive from a woman aged 80 or over with COVID-19, enrolled during active disease.

The gene calls are TRBV28 and TRBJ1-2; D ambiguous. The CDR3 totals 13 residues. V lost 3 bases and J lost 1, with 6 bases in between. Per the germline V gene, CDR1 is MDHEN and CDR2 is SYDVKM. The CDR3 region is CASSLGSNYGYTF. CDR3 bases: TGTGCCAGCAGTTTGGGCAGTAACTATGGCTACACCTTC.

This chain links TRBV2 with TRBJ1-1; 8 bases fit TRBD1. V was clipped by 10 bases and J by 4 bases; unmatched bases: 14. The CDR3 runs 15 residues. Per the germline V gene, CDR1 is SNHLY and CDR2 is FYNNEI. The DNA for the CDR3 is TGTGCCAAGGAAGACAGGGGTTTTGGTGGCACTGAAGCTTTCTTT. Translation gives CAKEDRGFGGTEAFF.

This chain joins TRBV12-2 and TRBJ1-2; the D call TRBD1 from the table was never checked on the DNA. TRBV12-2 is flagged as a pseudogene. The CDR3 spans 14 residues. CDR3 loop: CASRLASQGHNYTF. CDR3 sequence (DNA): TGTGCAAGTCGCTTAGCAAGTCAGGGACATAACTACACCTTC.

This clone was found once. The rearrangement joins TRBV6-5 to TRBJ1-6; 9 bases are a match to TRBD1. This CDR3 has 14 amino acids. V shed 4 bases and J 9 bases; nucleotides not matched to a gene: 4. Germline V lookup: CDR1 MNHEY, CDR2 SVGAGI. The CDR3 loop reads CASSSGTGRSPLHF. CDR3 bases: TGTGCCAGCAGTTCCGGGACAGGGCGTTCACCCCTCCACTTT.

This clone was recorded once. The chain links TRBV18 to TRBJ1-6; TRBD1 agrees at 9 bases. J lost 6 bases, V lost 6 bases, and 9 bases had no gene match. The CDR3 sequence is 16 residues long. Per the germline V gene, CDR1 is KGHSH and CDR2 is LQKENI. CDR3 loop: CASSTGPTGGNSPLHF. CDR3 DNA sequence: TGTGCCAGCTCGACCGGTCCGACAGGGGGTAATTCACCCCTCCACTTT. Full variable domain (rest looked up from reference TRBV18 and TRBJ1-6): NAGVMQNPRHLVRRRGQEARLRCSPMKGHSHVYWYRQLPEEGLKFMVYLQKENIIDESGMPKERFSAEFPKEGPSILRIQQVVRGDSAAYFCASSTGPTGGNSPLHFGNGTRLTVT.

The chain recombines TRBV3-1 (or the pseudogene TRBV3-2) with TRBJ2-3, with 7 bases that match TRBD2. The V segment lost 5 bases and the J segment 12 bases; nucleotides outside the gene matches: 8. The CDR3 runs to 12 residues. The V gene's germline CDR1 is LGHDT and CDR2 YNNKEL (reference sequence). The CDR3 reads CASSGTSAQQYF. The CDR3 coding sequence is TGTGCCAGCAGCGGTACTAGCGCCCAACAGTATTTT.

The rearrangement joins TRBV5-1 to TRBJ2-7; 9 bases are a match to TRBD1. The germline V gene encodes CDR1 SGHRS and CDR2 YFSETQ. CDR3 length: 15 amino acids. Trimming cost V 0 bases and J 1 base; bases outside gene matches: 2. The CDR3 sequence is CASSLDGTGSYEQYF. The CDR3 nucleotides read TGCGCCAGCAGCTTGGATGGGACAGGGTCCTACGAGCAGTACTTC.

The rearrangement joins TRBV10-1 to TRBJ1-5, with 7 bases fitting TRBD1. From germline, CDR1 is WNHNN and CDR2 SYGVQD (reference sequence). The CDR3 length is 15 residues. With V trimmed by 7 bases and J by 3 bases, 9 bases remained unmatched. This CDR3 is CASIRDRETNQPQHF. The CDR3 DNA sequence: TGCGCCAGCATTAGAGACAGGGAAACCAATCAGCCCCAGCATTTT.

The J gene is TRBJ2-7, the V gene TRBV18; 9 bases match TRBD1. CDR1 and CDR2 from the germline V gene are KGHSH and LQKENI. This CDR3 comprises 15 residues. The V segment lost 5 bases and the J segment 2 bases; nucleotides outside the gene matches: 7. The DNA of the CDR3 is TGTGCCAGCTCAGTTACAGGGGGCGTCACCTACGAGCAGTACTTC. This encodes CASSVTGGVTYEQYF.

This clone has just one count. The gene calls are TRBV28 and TRBJ2-2; D possibly corresponds to TRBD1 (6 bases). V gave up 6 bases and J gave up 0 bases, with 14 bases separating them. The CDR3 contains 16 residues. Looked up from germline, CDR1 is MDHEN and CDR2 is SYDVKM. CDR3 loop: CASRRTGSPNTGELFF. CDR3 DNA sequence: TGTGCCAGCAGGCGTACAGGGAGCCCGAACACCGGGGAGCTGTTTTTT.

V and J are TRBV18 and TRBJ2-1; 9 bases agree with TRBD2. Trimming took 3 bases from V and 5 from J; bases not matched to a gene: 8. The CDR3 length is 16 residues. Germline CDR1 is KGHSH and CDR2 is LQKENI. This chain's CDR3 is CASSPKPSGKNNEQFF. As DNA, the CDR3 is TGTGCCAGCTCACCGAAGCCTAGCGGGAAAAACAATGAGCAGTTCTTC.

The V gene is TRBV10-1, the J gene TRBJ2-3; TRBD2 aligns across 13 bases. Germline V gene lookup returns CDR1 WNHNN and CDR2 SYGVQD (reference sequence). This CDR3 is 18 amino acids long. V trimming: 8 bases; J trimming: 4 bases; junction bases outside the gene matches: 15. The CDR3 DNA reads as TGCGCCAGCTCACCGGGACTAGCGGGACCTAAAAACGCAGATACGCAGTATTTT. This encodes CASSPGLAGPKNADTQYF.

The V gene is TRBV7-8, the J gene TRBJ2-7; TRBD1 agrees at 7 bases. CDR1 and CDR2 from the germline V gene are SGHVS and FQNEAQ. V shed 5 bases, J shed 0 bases, and the junction held 7 bases outside the gene matches. The CDR3 extends over 15 amino acids. The chain's CDR3 is CASSIRDRSSYEQYF. DNA of the CDR3: TGTGCCAGCAGCATCCGGGACAGAAGCTCCTACGAGCAGTACTTC.